These T cell receptor beta chains were read from a single sample in a study of CD4 T cells in relation to SARS-CoV-2 and coronaviruses. Their target antigens are unknown. Profiled with immunoSEQ multiplex PCR; TCRdb holds only in-frame clones, not every one. The table lists roughly 19,000 clones, about 80% of them singletons. The sample comprised CD4+ T cells from PBMCs, cultured in vitro. These receptors all stem from a human donor in good health. Both conserved end residues are part of each CDR3. A D gene is named only where the DNA matches it firmly. Some rows mark clone size as missing; the rest say once, few, many or name a class of expanded clone.

j_call d_call clone_size v_call cdr3_nt cdr3_aa
TRBJ2-1 . . TRBV18 TGTGCCAGCTCACCTGGCTTGAAGGTGGGGGACAATGAGCAGTTCTTC CASSPGLKVGDNEQFF
TRBJ1-4 TRBD1 . TRBV18 TGTGCCAGCTCCCCCGGGACAGGGTTAACTGAAAAACTGTTTTTT CASSPGTGLTEKLFF
TRBJ2-7 . . TRBV19 TGTGCCAGTAGTATCCGGGGCCTACAGTACTTC CASSIRGLQYF
TRBJ2-7 TRBD2 . TRBV5-6 TGTGCCAGCAGCACCGCCGGGACTAGCGCCTACGAGCAGTACTTC CASSTAGTSAYEQYF
TRBJ2-7 . few TRBV30 TGTGCCTGGAGTGAATGGGGGGTCCACGAGCAGTACTTC CAWSEWGVHEQYF
TRBJ2-4 . once TRBV3-1/TRBV3-2 TGTGCCAGCAGGCCCACCGGGCGGAGCAAAAACATTCAGTACTTC CASRPTGRSKNIQYF
TRBJ1-1 . . TRBV10-3 TGTGCCATCAGTGAGGGCCAGGGATGGACTGAAGCTTTCTTT CAISEGQGWTEAFF
TRBJ2-3 . . TRBV6-6 TGTGCCAGCAGTTACTCTGAGGGTGGGGATACGCAGTATTTT CASSYSEGGDTQYF
TRBJ2-1 TRBD2 few TRBV19 TGTGCCAGTAGTGTACCGGGACTAGCGATTTCCTACAATGAGCAGTTCTTC CASSVPGLAISYNEQFF
TRBJ1-2 . . TRBV20-1 TGCAGTGCGAGTAGGGGTCTCAATGGCTACACCTTC CSASRGLNGYTF
TRBJ2-3 . . TRBV5-1 TGCGCCAGCAGCATAACGCCTTCGGGGGGCACAGATACGCAGTATTTT CASSITPSGGTDTQYF
TRBJ2-3 . . TRBV7-2 TGTGCCAGCAGCCCCGGGAACAGCCTTGTGGATACGCAGTATTTT CASSPGNSLVDTQYF
TRBJ2-7 TRBD1 . TRBV6-2/TRBV6-3 TGTGCCAGCAGTTACACCCGGGACAGGAGAGTCGACGAGCAGTACTTC CASSYTRDRRVDEQYF
TRBJ2-1 TRBD1 . TRBV3-1/TRBV3-2 TGTGCCAGCAGCGAAGGGACAGGAGACTACAATGAGCAGTTCTTC CASSEGTGDYNEQFF
TRBJ2-2 . . TRBV5-1 TGCGCCAGCAGCATGGACGGAGTACGGGAGCTGTTTTTT CASSMDGVRELFF
TRBJ2-3 . . TRBV9 TGTGCCAGCAGCGTGACACTAGCAGATACGCAGTATTTT CASSVTLADTQYF
TRBJ2-3 . . TRBV18 TGTGCCAGCTCACCACGGGATACGCAGTATTTT CASSPRDTQYF
TRBJ1-3 TRBD1 . TRBV11-2 TGTGCCAGCAGCTTATATCCGACAGGGTTTGGAAACACCATATATTTT CASSLYPTGFGNTIYF
TRBJ2-3 TRBD2 . TRBV29-1 TGCAGCGTTCTAGCGGGAGCAGATACGCAGTATTTT CSVLAGADTQYF
TRBJ1-2 . . TRBV4-2 TGTGCCAGCAGCCAAGATAGGGGGACACCAACACTTAACTATGGCTACACCTTC CASSQDRGTPTLNYGYTF
TRBJ1-1 TRBD1 once TRBV12-3/TRBV12-4 TGTGCCAGCGGGCGACAGGGATACACTGAAGCTTTCTTT CASGRQGYTEAFF
TRBJ2-3 . once TRBV23-1 TGCGCCAGCAGTCAATCATCGGGCTCCCCTAGCACAGATACGCAGTATTTT CASSQSSGSPSTDTQYF
TRBJ1-3 . few TRBV2 TGTGCCAGCAGTGAGGGCGCCTCTGGAAACACCATATATTTT CASSEGASGNTIYF
TRBJ2-7 TRBD1 . TRBV6-5 TGTGCCAGCACCCACCCCGGGACAGGGGACCACGAGCAGTACTTC CASTHPGTGDHEQYF
TRBJ1-1 TRBD1 . TRBV7-9 TGTGCCAGCAGCTTACAGGGGGCGACCACTGAAGCTTTCTTT CASSLQGATTEAFF
TRBJ1-1 . . TRBV6-1 TGTGCCAGCAGTGAGGCAACCTCTAGGAACACTGAAGCTTTCTTT CASSEATSRNTEAFF
TRBJ2-2 TRBD1 . TRBV24-1 TGTGCCACCAGTGACACGGGACAGGGGACAGCCGGGGAGCTGTTTTTT CATSDTGQGTAGELFF
TRBJ2-1 TRBD2 . TRBV23-1 TGCGCCAGCAGTCAATTAGGGCGGGAGGGCCGTGGGGAGCAGTTCTTC CASSQLGREGRGEQFF
TRBJ1-1 . . TRBV9 TGTGCCAGCAGCCCCGGGCGACGGGGCACTGAAGCTTTCTTT CASSPGRRGTEAFF
TRBJ1-4 TRBD1 . TRBV5-4 TGTGCCAGCAGCTCCAACAGGGGGCTGGATGAAAAACTGTTTTTT CASSSNRGLDEKLFF
TRBJ2-5 TRBD1 . TRBV7-9 TGTGCCAGCAGCAAGACAGGGTCGGAGACCCAGTACTTC CASSKTGSETQYF
TRBJ1-5 . . TRBV2 TGTGCCAGCGACGGCACCTCCTTCGGGGTGGGCAATCAGCCCCAGCATTTT CASDGTSFGVGNQPQHF
TRBJ1-5 . . TRBV10-2 TGCGCCAGCAGTGAGGGCCGGTCTCAGCCCCAGCATTTT CASSEGRSQPQHF
TRBJ2-7 TRBD1 . TRBV30 TGTGCCTGGAGTGCCCGATTAGGACAGGGCGAGCAGTACTTC CAWSARLGQGEQYF
TRBJ2-4 . . TRBV18 TGTGCCAGCTCACGGCCGGAGCCTTTGGGCCCCAAAAACATTCAGTACTTC CASSRPEPLGPKNIQYF
TRBJ2-3 TRBD2 . TRBV4-1 TGCGCCAGCAGCCAAGGGCTAGCGGGAGTGGGTACGCAGTATTTT CASSQGLAGVGTQYF
TRBJ2-3 . . TRBV24-1 TGTGCCACCAGCCCTGAGGCAACTAAGAAGAGAGATACGCAGTATTTT CATSPEATKKRDTQYF
TRBJ2-3 . . TRBV30 TGTGCCTGGAGTGGCACAGATACGCAGTATTTT CAWSGTDTQYF
TRBJ1-1 . . TRBV21-1 TGTGCCAGCAGCACCCAAAGGGGGGGGCAGGGGAGCACTGAAGCTTTCTTT CASSTQRGGQGSTEAFF